This T cell receptor beta chain was sequenced in a study of OX40 agonist ivuxolimab in advanced cancers. The wider study: Ivuxolimab, an agonist antibody against OX40 (CD134), was given to patients. It was permissible to have had prior anti-PD-1, anti-PD-L1 or anti-CTLA-4 therapy, and more than 30% had some.

Comment on this clone: Its antigen is currently unknown.

Germline trimming cut 3 bases from V and 9 bases from J; bases unmatched to any gene: 10. There are 15 residues in the CDR3. CDR1 SGDLS and CDR2 YYNGEE come from the germline V gene. Notes on the study in general: Mean expanded clone counts were higher in CD8+ than CD4+ T cells. Both blood CD4+ and CD8+ T cells showed clonal growth by week 6 at 0.1 to 3.0 mg/kg.

Clones were sequenced by immunoSEQ multiplex PCR, and TCRdb holds only the in-frame ones, with some missing. The sample lists around 100,000 clones; 90% were seen once. The sample here was CD4+ or CD8+ T cells sorted from blood, taken in a trial of the OX40 agonist ivuxolimab. The V and J genes are TRBV9 and TRBJ2-1; 9 nucleotides agree with TRBD1. The receptor was derived from an adult with an advanced solid tumor such as melanoma, head and neck, liver or kidney cancer. As DNA, the CDR3 is TGTGCCAGCAGCGCACACCTACAGGGGGCGGGTGAGCAGTTCTTC. Protein sequence: CASSAHLQGAGEQFF. Based on the CDR3 plus reference TRBV9 and TRBJ2-1, the full variable domain is DSGVTQTPKHLITATGQRVTLRCSPRSGDLSVYWYQQSLDQGLQFLIQYYNGEERAKGNILERFSAQQFPDLHSELNLSSLELGDSALYFCASSAHLQGAGEQFFGPGTRLTVL.